This TCR beta chain was captured in a study of cytomegalovirus exposure and HLA in healthy donors. The PCR employed 60 Vbeta primers together with 13 Jbeta primers. Using immunoSEQ multiplex PCR, the repertoire was profiled, and TCRdb retains in-frame clones only, with some absent. The repertoire has 150,000 to 200,000 clones, approximately 75% of them found once; the top ten carry approximately 1.6%. The CDR3 length is 15 residues. V dropped 2 bases and J dropped 8; count of bases not matched to a gene: 7. Germline assignment: CDR1 SGHTA and CDR2 FQGNSA. Whole-study results and caveats: A later analysis showed HLA-associated TCR beta chains outstripping equally common others in clonal expansion. Usually a TCR sequence was rare, but some public TCRs were found in many donors. In vitro data verified three CMV-associated chains as specific for CMV antigens.

Points on this clone: Its antigen is as yet unknown.

The sample taken for sequencing was PBMCs. The sequence came from a girl between 5 and 17 years old in good health and CMV-seronegative. The rearrangement joins TRBV7-2 to TRBJ1-4; TRBD1 agrees at 8 bases. CDR3 sequence: CASSLLGTGNEKLFF. As DNA, the CDR3 is TGTGCCAGCAGCTTATTGGGGACAGGAAACGAAAAACTGTTTTTT.